This T cell receptor (beta chain) was sequenced during a study of CD8 T cell repertoires and HIV-1 epitope variants. Turning to the study itself: Each of Twenty-five Gag and Nef epitope peptides stimulated a separate culture.

Points on this clone: The target antigen is unknown.

Assay: immunoSEQ multiplex PCR; the TCRdb copy retains only in-frame clones and omits some. The data show roughly 5,300 clones, 55% to 70% seen once. This clonotype was sampled from a male donor with HIV. Material for sequencing was cultured CD8+ T cells derived from PBMCs.

In DNA form, the CDR3 reads TGTGCCAGCAGTAGGGGTCAATACACCGGGGAGCTGTTTTTT. Encoded protein: CASSRGQYTGELFF. J is TRBJ2-2 and V is TRBV6-5; TRBD1 is a possible D gene (5 bases). V lost 5 bases and J 3 bases, leaving 10 bases between the germline ends. Germline V gives CDR1 MNHEY, CDR2 SVGAGI. This CDR3 is built from 14 residues.